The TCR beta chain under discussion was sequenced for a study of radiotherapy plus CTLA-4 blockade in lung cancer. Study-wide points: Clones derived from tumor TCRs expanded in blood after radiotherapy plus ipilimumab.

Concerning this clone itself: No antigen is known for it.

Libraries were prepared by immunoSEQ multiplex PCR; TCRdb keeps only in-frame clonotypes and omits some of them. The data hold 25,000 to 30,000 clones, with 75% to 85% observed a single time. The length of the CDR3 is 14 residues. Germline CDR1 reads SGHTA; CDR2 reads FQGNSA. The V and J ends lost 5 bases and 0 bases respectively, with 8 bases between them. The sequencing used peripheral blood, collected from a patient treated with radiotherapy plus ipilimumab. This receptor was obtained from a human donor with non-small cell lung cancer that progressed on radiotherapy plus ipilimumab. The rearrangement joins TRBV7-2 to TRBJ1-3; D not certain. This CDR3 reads CASSQAYSGNTIYF. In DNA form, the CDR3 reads TGTGCCAGCAGCCAAGCCTACTCTGGAAACACCATATATTTT.